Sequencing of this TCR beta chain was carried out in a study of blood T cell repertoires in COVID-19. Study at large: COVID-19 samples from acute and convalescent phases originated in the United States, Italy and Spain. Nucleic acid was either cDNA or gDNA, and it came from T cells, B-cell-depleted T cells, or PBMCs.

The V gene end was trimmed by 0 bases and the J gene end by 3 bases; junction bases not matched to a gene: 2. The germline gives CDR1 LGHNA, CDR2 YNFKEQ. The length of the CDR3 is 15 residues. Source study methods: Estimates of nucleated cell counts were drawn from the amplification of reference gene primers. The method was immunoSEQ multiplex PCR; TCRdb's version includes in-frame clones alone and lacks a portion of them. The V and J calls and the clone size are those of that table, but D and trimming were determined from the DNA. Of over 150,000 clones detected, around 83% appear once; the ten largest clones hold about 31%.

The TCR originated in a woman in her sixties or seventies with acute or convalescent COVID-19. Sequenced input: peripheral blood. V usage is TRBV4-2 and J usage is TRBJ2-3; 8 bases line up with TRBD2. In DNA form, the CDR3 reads TGTGCCAGCAGCCAAGACGGGGGGGCGACAGATACGCAGTATTTT. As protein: CASSQDGGATDTQYF.